This T cell receptor beta chain was recorded in a study of cytomegalovirus exposure and HLA in healthy donors. This clone was seen only once. The antigen is not known. Primers included in the PCR were 60 Vbeta and 13 Jbeta primers. In the original processing: An analysis that came later counted 80 million or so unique TCR beta chains, about 10 million shared. Repertoires were generated with immunoSEQ multiplex PCR, while TCRdb's copy carries only in-frame clones and drops some. V and J calls and clone size are as listed in that table; D and trimming were resolved from the DNA. In the table there are 170,000 or so clones, over 60% of which are singletons. Losses at the gene ends were 6 bases for V and 4 bases for J; bases not matched to a gene: 6. The length of the CDR3 is 14 residues. Germline lookup yields CDR1 MNHEY and CDR2 SMNVEV (reference sequence). Study findings and constraints: Previous analysis showed most TCR beta V segments were productive about 87% or about 30% of the time. The study reported that TCR beta sequences accurately predicted HLA-A and HLA-B alleles in most subjects.

This clonotype was sampled from a woman aged 30 to 39 in good health and CMV-seronegative. This chain connects TRBV27 to TRBJ1-1; TRBD1 matches at 9 bases. The sample consisted of PBMCs. The CDR3 region is CASSRTGEVTEAFF. The CDR3 DNA reads TGTGCCAGCAGCCGGACAGGGGAAGTCACTGAAGCTTTCTTT.